These T cell receptor beta chains were read from a single sample in a study of sequential checkpoint blockade in melanoma. The repertoire was sequenced with immunoSEQ multiplex PCR; TCRdb's copy has only in-frame clones and lacks some. The sample carries about 5,500 clones, around half recorded once. Sequencing was performed on CD8+ T cells sorted from blood (inferred from file names), taken from a patient given nivolumab and ipilimumab in sequence. The receptors were sampled from a human patient with melanoma. Some clones in this sample may be carry-over from other donors' samples. Both conserved end residues are part of each CDR3. A D gene is named only where the DNA matches it firmly. Expanded clones get a size class; other rows say once, few or many, or leave the size out.

d_call: -
cdr3_length: 15
j_call: TRBJ2-1
clone_size: -
v_call: TRBV7-9
cdr3_aa: CASSSSKEKLNEQFF
cdr3_nt: TGTGCCAGCAGCTCCTCCAAAGAGAAACTCAATGAGCAGTTCTTC

d_call: TRBD1
cdr3_length: 15
j_call: TRBJ1-5
clone_size: -
v_call: TRBV28
cdr3_aa: CASGMGQGGYQPQHF
cdr3_nt: TGTGCCAGCGGGATGGGACAGGGTGGGTATCAGCCCCAGCATTTT

d_call: -
cdr3_length: 18
j_call: TRBJ1-3
clone_size: -
v_call: TRBV4-1
cdr3_aa: CATSAQEERRSSGNTIYF
cdr3_nt: TGCGCCACCTCAGCTCAGGAGGAGAGGAGAAGCTCTGGAAACACCATATATTTT

d_call: TRBD1
cdr3_length: 12
j_call: TRBJ2-7
clone_size: few
v_call: TRBV6-6
cdr3_aa: CASRTGLNEQYF
cdr3_nt: TGTGCCAGCAGGACAGGGTTGAACGAGCAGTACTTC

d_call: TRBD2
cdr3_length: 15
j_call: TRBJ2-7
clone_size: -
v_call: TRBV6-1
cdr3_aa: CASSEEAGGSYEQYF
cdr3_nt: TGTGCCAGCAGTGAAGAAGCGGGGGGCTCCTACGAGCAGTACTTC

d_call: -
cdr3_length: 17
j_call: TRBJ2-7
clone_size: -
v_call: TRBV30
cdr3_aa: CAWSVKTVGGIIYEQYF
cdr3_nt: TGTGCCTGGAGTGTAAAAACCGTTGGAGGGATCATCTACGAGCAGTACTTC

d_call: TRBD1
cdr3_length: 14
j_call: TRBJ2-7
clone_size: few
v_call: TRBV13
cdr3_aa: CASSPTGGIGEQYF
cdr3_nt: TGTGCCAGCAGCCCGACAGGGGGCATCGGCGAGCAGTACTTC

d_call: -
cdr3_length: 15
j_call: TRBJ1-1
clone_size: -
v_call: TRBV5-6
cdr3_aa: CASSLSGAPNTEAFF
cdr3_nt: TGTGCCAGCAGCTTGTCAGGGGCACCGAACACTGAAGCTTTCTTT

d_call: TRBD1
cdr3_length: 14
j_call: TRBJ1-2
clone_size: once
v_call: TRBV29-1
cdr3_aa: CSVLPGQPNYGYTF
cdr3_nt: TGCAGCGTTTTACCGGGACAGCCAAACTATGGCTACACCTTC

d_call: TRBD1
cdr3_length: 14
j_call: TRBJ1-3
clone_size: -
v_call: TRBV9
cdr3_aa: CASSVGTGANTIYF
cdr3_nt: TGTGCCAGCAGCGTGGGGACAGGGGCCAACACCATATATTTT

d_call: -
cdr3_length: 17
j_call: TRBJ2-1
clone_size: -
v_call: TRBV9
cdr3_aa: CASSVPKSPLPIREQFF
cdr3_nt: TGTGCCAGCAGCGTACCCAAATCCCCCCTCCCTATCCGTGAGCAGTTCTTC

d_call: -
cdr3_length: 14
j_call: TRBJ1-1
clone_size: -
v_call: TRBV5-1
cdr3_aa: CASSLTGLNTEAFF
cdr3_nt: TGCGCCAGCAGCTTGACAGGACTGAACACTGAAGCTTTCTTT

d_call: -
cdr3_length: 11
j_call: TRBJ2-7
clone_size: once
v_call: TRBV6-5
cdr3_aa: CASSAGYEQYF
cdr3_nt: TGTGCCAGCAGCGCAGGGTACGAGCAGTACTTC

d_call: -
cdr3_length: 14
j_call: TRBJ2-7
clone_size: -
v_call: TRBV11-2
cdr3_aa: CASSPPRAPVEQYF
cdr3_nt: TGTGCCAGCAGCCCCCCGAGGGCCCCGGTCGAGCAGTACTTC

d_call: -
cdr3_length: 11
j_call: TRBJ1-1
clone_size: -
v_call: TRBV19
cdr3_aa: CASRLDTEAFF
cdr3_nt: TGTGCCAGCCGCCTAGACACTGAAGCTTTCTTT

d_call: TRBD1
cdr3_length: 17
j_call: TRBJ1-3
clone_size: -
v_call: TRBV27
cdr3_aa: CASSFSGQGGDGNTIYF
cdr3_nt: TGTGCCAGCAGTTTTTCCGGACAGGGAGGGGATGGAAACACCATATATTTT

d_call: -
cdr3_length: 13
j_call: TRBJ2-2
clone_size: -
v_call: TRBV7-9
cdr3_aa: CASSPVNTGELFF
cdr3_nt: TGTGCCAGCAGCCCAGTCAACACCGGGGAGCTGTTTTTT

d_call: -
cdr3_length: 14
j_call: TRBJ1-5
clone_size: -
v_call: TRBV2
cdr3_aa: CASSEDYSNQPQHF
cdr3_nt: TGTGCCAGCAGTGAAGACTATAGCAATCAGCCCCAGCATTTT

d_call: -
cdr3_length: 15
j_call: TRBJ2-7
clone_size: -
v_call: TRBV10-3
cdr3_aa: CASSYSAGPTYEQYF
cdr3_nt: TGTGCCAGCAGTTACTCGGCAGGGCCTACCTACGAGCAGTACTTC

d_call: -
cdr3_length: 13
j_call: TRBJ1-2
clone_size: -
v_call: TRBV29-1
cdr3_aa: CSVVGHQDYGYTF
cdr3_nt: TGCAGCGTTGTGGGACACCAAGACTATGGCTACACCTTC

d_call: -
cdr3_length: 14
j_call: TRBJ1-1
clone_size: few
v_call: TRBV5-6
cdr3_aa: CASSSLGTGTEAFF
cdr3_nt: TGTGCCAGCAGCTCTCTGGGCACAGGGACTGAAGCTTTCTTT

d_call: TRBD1
cdr3_length: 14
j_call: TRBJ2-7
clone_size: -
v_call: TRBV11-2
cdr3_aa: CASSLGGGSYEQYF
cdr3_nt: TGTGCCAGCAGCTTAGGAGGGGGCAGCTACGAGCAGTACTTC

d_call: -
cdr3_length: 12
j_call: TRBJ1-1
clone_size: few
v_call: TRBV6-1
cdr3_aa: CAISLHGAEAFF
cdr3_nt: TGTGCCATCTCCCTTCACGGGGCTGAAGCTTTCTTT

d_call: -
cdr3_length: 15
j_call: TRBJ1-2
clone_size: -
v_call: TRBV6-5
cdr3_aa: CASSTDGGGSYGYTF
cdr3_nt: TGTGCCAGCAGTACCGACGGCGGGGGGAGCTATGGCTACACCTTC

d_call: TRBD1
cdr3_length: 15
j_call: TRBJ2-7
clone_size: -
v_call: TRBV13
cdr3_aa: CASSSRQGGLDEQYF
cdr3_nt: TGTGCCAGCAGCTCCCGACAGGGGGGATTGGACGAGCAGTACTTC

d_call: TRBD1
cdr3_length: 13
j_call: TRBJ2-7
clone_size: medium-sized
v_call: TRBV28
cdr3_aa: CASSPGQGFEQYF
cdr3_nt: TGTGCCAGCAGCCCGGGACAGGGGTTCGAGCAGTACTTC

d_call: TRBD2
cdr3_length: 14
j_call: TRBJ2-7
clone_size: -
v_call: TRBV7-9
cdr3_aa: CASSLGGGAYEQYF
cdr3_nt: TGTGCCAGCAGCTTAGGCGGGGGGGCCTACGAGCAGTACTTC

d_call: -
cdr3_length: 17
j_call: TRBJ2-6
clone_size: -
v_call: TRBV25-1
cdr3_aa: CASSPGGSLSGANVLTF
cdr3_nt: TGTGCCAGCAGTCCAGGGGGGTCCCTTTCTGGGGCCAACGTCCTGACTTTC

d_call: TRBD1
cdr3_length: 13
j_call: TRBJ1-2
clone_size: medium-sized
v_call: TRBV5-6
cdr3_aa: CASRDREAYGYTF
cdr3_nt: TGTGCCAGCAGGGACAGGGAGGCCTATGGCTACACCTTC

d_call: TRBD1
cdr3_length: 14
j_call: TRBJ1-1
clone_size: -
v_call: TRBV10-3
cdr3_aa: CAINPTGTNTEAFF
cdr3_nt: TGTGCCATCAACCCGACAGGGACGAACACTGAAGCTTTCTTT

d_call: TRBD1
cdr3_length: 13
j_call: TRBJ2-7
clone_size: -
v_call: TRBV5-6
cdr3_aa: CASSQGDAREQYF
cdr3_nt: TGTGCCAGCAGCCAGGGGGACGCCCGGGAGCAGTACTTC

d_call: -
cdr3_length: 13
j_call: TRBJ1-2
clone_size: -
v_call: TRBV19
cdr3_aa: CASSIDSFYGYTF
cdr3_nt: TGTGCCAGTAGTATAGATTCCTTTTATGGCTACACCTTC

d_call: -
cdr3_length: 16
j_call: TRBJ1-2
clone_size: medium-sized
v_call: TRBV4-1
cdr3_aa: CASSQDSGVSAVGYTF
cdr3_nt: TGCGCCAGCAGCCAAGATTCGGGAGTCAGTGCAGTTGGCTACACCTTC

d_call: TRBD2
cdr3_length: 16
j_call: TRBJ2-1
clone_size: -
v_call: TRBV11-2
cdr3_aa: CASSPTLADLPNEQFF
cdr3_nt: TGTGCCAGCAGCCCAACCCTAGCGGATCTACCCAATGAGCAGTTCTTC

d_call: -
cdr3_length: 14
j_call: TRBJ1-5
clone_size: few
v_call: TRBV23-1
cdr3_aa: CASSQEQGIQPQHF
cdr3_nt: TGCGCCAGCAGCCAAGAGCAGGGGATACAGCCCCAGCATTTT

d_call: -
cdr3_length: 13
j_call: TRBJ1-2
clone_size: -
v_call: TRBV9
cdr3_aa: CASSGRSNYGYTF
cdr3_nt: TGTGCCAGCAGCGGCCGGAGTAACTATGGCTACACCTTC

d_call: -
cdr3_length: 16
j_call: TRBJ1-1
clone_size: -
v_call: TRBV13
cdr3_aa: CASSLAAGSQDTEAFF
cdr3_nt: TGTGCCAGCAGCTTAGCGGCAGGAAGCCAGGACACTGAAGCTTTCTTT

d_call: TRBD1
cdr3_length: 16
j_call: TRBJ2-7
clone_size: -
v_call: TRBV6-5
cdr3_aa: CASSYGTGDGGYEQYF
cdr3_nt: TGTGCCAGCAGTTACGGGACAGGGGACGGAGGCTACGAGCAGTACTTC

d_call: TRBD2
cdr3_length: 16
j_call: TRBJ2-7
clone_size: -
v_call: TRBV6-4
cdr3_aa: CASSYFSTSGGYEQYF
cdr3_nt: TGTGCCAGCAGTTACTTTTCGACTAGCGGGGGCTACGAGCAGTACTTC

d_call: TRBD1
cdr3_length: 12
j_call: TRBJ1-6
clone_size: -
v_call: TRBV6-6
cdr3_aa: CASSSGQFLLHF
cdr3_nt: TGTGCCAGCAGTTCGGGACAGTTTTTACTCCACTTT

d_call: -
cdr3_length: 13
j_call: TRBJ1-1
clone_size: -
v_call: TRBV5-6
cdr3_aa: CASSLGTSTEAFF
cdr3_nt: TGTGCCAGCAGCTTGGGGACAAGCACTGAAGCTTTCTTT

d_call: -
cdr3_length: 14
j_call: TRBJ2-7
clone_size: -
v_call: TRBV7-2
cdr3_aa: CASSLGTAFYEQYF
cdr3_nt: TGTGCCAGCAGCTTAGGTACAGCCTTTTACGAGCAGTACTTC

d_call: TRBD2
cdr3_length: 15
j_call: TRBJ2-7
clone_size: -
v_call: TRBV28
cdr3_aa: CASSLSTGTTYEQYF
cdr3_nt: TGTGCCAGCAGTTTGTCGACCGGGACTACCTACGAGCAGTACTTC

d_call: -
cdr3_length: 18
j_call: TRBJ1-3
clone_size: -
v_call: TRBV5-1
cdr3_aa: CASSLLGPPSPPGNTIYF
cdr3_nt: TGCGCCAGCAGCTTGCTGGGGCCTCCGTCGCCTCCTGGAAACACCATATATTTT

d_call: -
cdr3_length: 14
j_call: TRBJ1-2
clone_size: -
v_call: TRBV19
cdr3_aa: CASSPRVSLRGYTF
cdr3_nt: TGTGCCAGTAGTCCCCGGGTCTCACTAAGGGGCTACACCTTC

d_call: TRBD1
cdr3_length: 13
j_call: TRBJ1-3
clone_size: -
v_call: TRBV19
cdr3_aa: CAASRGTGNTIYF
cdr3_nt: TGTGCCGCAAGCAGGGGGACTGGAAACACCATATATTTT

d_call: TRBD1
cdr3_length: 15
j_call: TRBJ2-2
clone_size: -
v_call: TRBV2
cdr3_aa: CASSEWDRGTGELFF
cdr3_nt: TGTGCCAGCAGTGAATGGGACAGGGGGACCGGGGAGCTGTTTTTT

d_call: TRBD2
cdr3_length: 17
j_call: TRBJ2-1
clone_size: -
v_call: TRBV4-2
cdr3_aa: CASSQEGPSGGMVEQFF
cdr3_nt: TGTGCCAGCAGCCAAGAAGGTCCTAGCGGGGGAATGGTTGAGCAGTTCTTC

d_call: TRBD1
cdr3_length: 13
j_call: TRBJ1-1
clone_size: many
v_call: TRBV11-2
cdr3_aa: CASSGQGLTEAFF
cdr3_nt: TGTGCCAGCAGCGGACAGGGGCTCACTGAAGCTTTCTTT

d_call: TRBD2
cdr3_length: 15
j_call: TRBJ2-7
clone_size: large
v_call: TRBV15
cdr3_aa: CATRETSEPSYEQYF
cdr3_nt: TGTGCCACCAGGGAGACTAGCGAACCTTCCTACGAGCAGTACTTC

d_call: TRBD2
cdr3_length: 17
j_call: TRBJ2-3
clone_size: once
v_call: TRBV5-1
cdr3_aa: CASSLEPLAGRIDTQYF
cdr3_nt: TGCGCCAGCAGCTTGGAACCGCTAGCGGGGAGAATAGATACGCAGTATTTT

d_call: -
cdr3_length: 14
j_call: TRBJ1-5
clone_size: -
v_call: TRBV7-2
cdr3_aa: CASSQEQGIQPQHF
cdr3_nt: TGCGCCAGCAGCCAAGAGCAGGGGATACAGCCCCAGCATTTT

d_call: -
cdr3_length: 14
j_call: TRBJ2-3
clone_size: once
v_call: TRBV19
cdr3_aa: CASMTVPPGDTQYF
cdr3_nt: TGTGCCAGTATGACAGTGCCCCCGGGAGATACGCAGTATTTT

d_call: -
cdr3_length: 14
j_call: TRBJ2-3
clone_size: -
v_call: TRBV30
cdr3_aa: CAWSPPGWTDTQYF
cdr3_nt: TGTGCCTGGAGTCCCCCGGGGTGGACAGATACGCAGTATTTT

d_call: -
cdr3_length: 13
j_call: TRBJ2-7
clone_size: -
v_call: TRBV12-5
cdr3_aa: CASGLAQGYEQYF
cdr3_nt: TGTGCTAGTGGTTTGGCCCAGGGGTACGAGCAGTACTTC

d_call: TRBD1
cdr3_length: 15
j_call: TRBJ1-4
clone_size: few
v_call: TRBV5-4
cdr3_aa: CASSQEETGSEKLFF
cdr3_nt: TGCGCCAGCAGCCAAGAAGAGACAGGGAGTGAAAAACTGTTTTTT